The rows below give T cell receptor beta chains drawn from one sample of a study of cytomegalovirus exposure and HLA in healthy donors. The protocol was immunoSEQ multiplex PCR, while the TCRdb copy is restricted to in-frame clones and leaves out a portion. The repertoire holds around 150,000 clones, with 60% to 80% as singletons. The material sequenced was PBMCs. These receptors were collected from a woman aged 35 to 49 in good health and CMV-seropositive. Both conserved end residues are part of each CDR3. The D gene is left open where the match is weak. Clone size is stated in some rows and not others, as once, few, many or a class when expanded.

.	TRBV29-1	TRBJ1-2	TRBD1	14	CSAREGQGLYGYTF	TGCAGCGCTCGGGAGGGACAGGGACTCTATGGCTACACCTTC
.	TRBV2	TRBJ1-1	TRBD1	14	CASTIQGEGTEAFF	TGTGCCAGCACCATACAGGGGGAGGGGACTGAAGCTTTCTTT
.	TRBV29-1	TRBJ1-1	.	11	CSVVLRGEAFF	TGCAGCGTTGTCCTTAGGGGTGAAGCTTTCTTT
.	TRBV18	TRBJ1-6	.	14	CASSLQGYESPLHF	TGTGCCAGCTCACTTCAGGGATATGAATCACCCCTCCACTTT
.	TRBV7-3	TRBJ2-1	TRBD1	18	CASSLGGGGQGVYNEQFF	TGTGCCAGCAGCTTAGGAGGAGGGGGACAGGGGGTTTACAATGAGCAGTTCTTC
.	TRBV5-6	TRBJ2-4	.	15	CASSMNGMAKNIQYF	TGTGCCAGCAGTATGAACGGGATGGCCAAAAACATTCAGTACTTC
.	TRBV5-1	TRBJ2-2	.	14	CASSLVGSGGELFF	TGCGCCAGCAGCTTGGTCGGTAGCGGCGGGGAGCTGTTTTTT
once	TRBV4-3	TRBJ1-2	.	15	CASSHGAALNYGYTF	TGCGCCAGCAGCCATGGCGCGGCACTTAACTATGGCTACACCTTC
.	TRBV6-1	TRBJ1-2	.	13	CASSLVVGGGYTF	TGTGCCAGCAGTCTCGTGGTAGGAGGAGGCTACACCTTC
.	TRBV4-3	TRBJ2-5	TRBD2	16	CASSPTSGRHQETQYF	TGCGCCAGCAGCCCGACTAGCGGGAGGCATCAAGAGACCCAGTACTTC
few	TRBV30	TRBJ1-2	.	11	CASSGSRGYTF	TGTGCCAGCTCAGGGTCAAGGGGCTACACCTTC
.	TRBV2	TRBJ1-4	.	12	CASSLPGEKLFF	TGTGCCAGCAGTTTGCCGGGTGAAAAACTGTTTTTT
.	TRBV19	TRBJ2-2	TRBD2	15	CASRTLAAHTGELFF	TGTGCCAGTAGAACGCTAGCGGCTCATACCGGGGAGCTGTTTTTT
.	TRBV2	TRBJ2-1	TRBD2	13	CALASGSSNEQFF	TGTGCCTTGGCGAGCGGGAGTAGCAATGAGCAGTTCTTC
.	TRBV5-1	TRBJ1-1	.	17	CASSLDLGAIGNTEAFF	TGCGCCAGCAGCTTGGATCTGGGGGCGATCGGGAACACTGAAGCTTTCTTT
.	TRBV15	TRBJ2-7	TRBD1	15	CATSRVGGGPYEQYF	TGTGCCACCAGCAGAGTAGGGGGCGGGCCCTACGAGCAGTACTTC
.	TRBV27	TRBJ2-7	TRBD1	14	CASTDRGPTYEQYF	TGTGCCAGCACAGATAGGGGGCCTACCTACGAGCAGTACTTC
.	TRBV19	TRBJ1-4	.	17	CASSIGQRFRRDEKLFF	TGTGCCAGTAGTATCGGACAGAGATTCCGCAGGGATGAAAAACTGTTTTTT
.	TRBV10-3	TRBJ2-1	TRBD1	15	CAIGMTGGPTNEQFF	TGTGCCATCGGAATGACAGGGGGCCCCACCAATGAGCAGTTCTTC
.	TRBV19	TRBJ1-1	.	15	CASRAGGRGRTEAFF	TGTGCCAGCCGCGCGGGGGGGCGAGGACGAACTGAAGCTTTCTTT
.	TRBV12-5	TRBJ2-1	TRBD2	16	CASGLVLSGSTYEQFF	TGTGCTAGTGGTTTGGTATTGAGCGGGAGTACATATGAGCAGTTCTTC
.	TRBV28	TRBJ1-2	.	15	CASTTPTRLTYGYTF	TGTGCCAGCACCACGCCGACGAGACTTACCTATGGCTACACCTTC
.	TRBV6-5	TRBJ2-7	.	12	CASSPGHGEQYF	TGTGCCAGCAGCCCGGGACATGGCGAGCAGTACTTC
.	TRBV27	TRBJ2-3	TRBD2	16	CASSLGLAGITDTQYF	TGTGCCAGCAGTTTAGGTCTAGCGGGAATTACAGATACGCAGTATTTT
.	TRBV11-3	TRBJ2-1	TRBD2	14	CASSLLAGANEQFF	TGTGCCAGCAGCTTGTTAGCGGGCGCCAATGAGCAGTTCTTC
once	TRBV7-8	TRBJ1-5	.	15	CASSLAWGVNQPQHF	TGTGCCAGCAGCTTAGCGTGGGGGGTCAATCAGCCCCAGCATTTT
.	TRBV6-1	TRBJ2-7	TRBD1	16	CASSESRTGAVYEQYF	TGTGCCAGCAGTGAAAGTCGGACAGGGGCGGTCTACGAGCAGTACTTC
.	TRBV4-3	TRBJ1-4	.	15	CASSQDPGRDENLFF	TGCGCCAGCAGCCAAGATCCGGGGAGGGATGAAAACCTGTTTTTT
.	TRBV9	TRBJ2-1	.	14	CASSVDVPENEQFF	TGTGCCAGCAGCGTAGATGTACCGGAGAATGAGCAGTTCTTC
.	TRBV7-6	TRBJ2-1	TRBD2	17	CASSLYLWTSGRDEQFF	TGTGCCAGCAGCTTATATTTATGGACTAGCGGTCGCGATGAGCAGTTCTTC
few	TRBV10-3	TRBJ1-1	TRBD1	14	CAISEGDREAEAFF	TGTGCCATCAGTGAGGGCGACAGGGAGGCTGAAGCTTTCTTT
.	TRBV5-1	TRBJ2-1	TRBD2	16	CASSLLGTSVYNEQFF	TGCGCCAGCAGCCTGCTTGGGACTAGCGTATACAATGAGCAGTTCTTC
.	TRBV2	TRBJ1-4	TRBD1	14	CASIWTGGPEKLFF	TGTGCCAGCATCTGGACAGGGGGCCCTGAAAAACTGTTTTTT
.	TRBV6-4	TRBJ1-1	TRBD1	15	CASSGATGGKTEAFF	TGTGCCAGCAGTGGGGCGACAGGGGGGAAAACTGAAGCTTTCTTT
.	TRBV4-3	TRBJ2-7	TRBD2	16	CASSQEVLAGPYEQYF	TGCGCCAGCAGCCAAGAAGTACTAGCGGGACCCTACGAGCAGTACTTC
.	TRBV15	TRBJ2-2	TRBD1	14	CATSRTGETGELFF	TGTGCCACCAGTCGGACAGGGGAGACCGGGGAGCTGTTTTTT
.	TRBV5-1	TRBJ2-3	TRBD2	15	CASSLAGTSKDTQYF	TGCGCCAGCAGCTTGGCTGGGACTAGTAAAGATACGCAGTATTTT
.	TRBV27	TRBJ2-3	.	13	CASSQRIGDTQYF	TGTGCCAGCAGCCAGAGGATAGGAGATACGCAGTATTTT
.	TRBV15	TRBJ1-2	TRBD1	18	CATSRGDGQGIGNYGYTF	TGTGCCACCAGCAGAGGGGACGGACAGGGAATAGGGAACTATGGCTACACCTTC
.	TRBV25-1	TRBJ2-1	.	16	CASSESQATLYNEQFF	TGTGCCAGCAGTGAATCACAAGCGACCTTATACAATGAGCAGTTCTTC
.	TRBV7-2	TRBJ2-7	TRBD1	18	CASSRGQGTGTLNYEQYF	TGTGCCAGCAGCAGGGGACAGGGGACAGGGACCCTAAACTACGAGCAGTACTTC
.	TRBV11-3	TRBJ1-1	.	13	CASSLSGNTEAFF	TGTGCCAGCAGCTTATCAGGGAACACTGAAGCTTTCTTT